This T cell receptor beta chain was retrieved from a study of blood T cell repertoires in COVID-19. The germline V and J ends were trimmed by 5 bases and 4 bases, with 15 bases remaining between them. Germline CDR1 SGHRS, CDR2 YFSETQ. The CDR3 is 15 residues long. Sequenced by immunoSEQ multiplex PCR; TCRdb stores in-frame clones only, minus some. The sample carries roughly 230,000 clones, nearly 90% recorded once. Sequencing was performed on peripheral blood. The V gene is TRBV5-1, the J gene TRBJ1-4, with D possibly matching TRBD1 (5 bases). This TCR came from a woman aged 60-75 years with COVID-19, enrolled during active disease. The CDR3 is CASRGSGTINEKLFF. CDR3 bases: TGCGCCAGCAGAGGGTCCGGGACTATTAATGAAAAACTGTTTTTT.